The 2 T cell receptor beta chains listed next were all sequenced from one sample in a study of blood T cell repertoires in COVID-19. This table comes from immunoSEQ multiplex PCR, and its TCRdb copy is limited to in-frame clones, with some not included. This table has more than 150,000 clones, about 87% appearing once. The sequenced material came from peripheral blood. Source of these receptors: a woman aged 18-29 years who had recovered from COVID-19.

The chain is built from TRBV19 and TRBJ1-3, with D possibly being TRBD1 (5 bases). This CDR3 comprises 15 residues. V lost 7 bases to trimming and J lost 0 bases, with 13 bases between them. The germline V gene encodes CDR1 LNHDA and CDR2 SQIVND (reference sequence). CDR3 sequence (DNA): TGTGCCAGTACCCCGGGAGGGGCCTCTGGAAACACCATATATTTT. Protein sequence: CASTPGGASGNTIYF.

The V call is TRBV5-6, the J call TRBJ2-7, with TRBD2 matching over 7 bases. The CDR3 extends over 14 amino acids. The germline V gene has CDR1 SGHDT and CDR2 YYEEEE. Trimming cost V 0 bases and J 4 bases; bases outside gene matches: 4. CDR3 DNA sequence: TGTGCCAGCAGCTTGGTTGCGGGAGCTTACGAGCAGTACGTC. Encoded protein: CASSLVAGAYEQYV.